This TCR beta chain was identified in a study of blood T cell repertoires in COVID-19 (dated by TCRdb to the early 2020s). Study-level background: Samples from collaborators originated in the United States, Italy and Spain and spanned both the acute and convalescent phases of COVID-19. The prospective study material was composed of cDNA or gDNA derived from T cells, B-cell-depleted T cells, or PBMCs. The dataset comprised deeply sampled blood TCRbeta repertoires from subjects exposed to, actively infected with, or recovered from COVID-19. The repertoires were released in a freely available public database intended as a resource for research on the immune response to SARS-CoV-2. The samples were drawn from two sources: the first 160 participants of the ongoing ImmuneRACE study, and over 950 subjects contributed by 6 global collaborators. Sample metadata almost always included a de-identified subject ID, COVID-19 status, age in years and sex. HLA class I and class II types, where available, came from metadata supplied by the sample provider rather than from assay-based typing.

General conclusions and limits of the study: How much clinical and demographic metadata was included differed by source and by participant, and the metadata was provided uncurated.

The immunoSEQ Assay, a bias-controlled multiplex PCR, was used to amplify TCRbeta CDR3 regions from genomic DNA. Concerning the study's data processing: Nucleated cell counts per sample were estimated from amplification of reference gene primers within the assay. Sequence reads were collapsed and filtered to measure the absolute abundance of every unique TCRbeta CDR3 rearrangement. For each sample, productive Simpson clonality was calculated as the square root of Simpson's diversity index across productive rearrangements. TCRdb limited this immuneACCESS table to in-frame rearrangements with V and J called. A share of clones is missing; checked studies link under half to unresolved V genes, and the rest is unexplained. V and J calls and clone size follow that table, whereas D and trimming were derived from the DNA. The sample records fewer than 200,000 clones, roughly 84% of which are singletons. The ten largest account for around 2.9% of the sample.

Participants in the prospective study were enrolled through a virtual design, were aged roughly 18 to 100 years, and lived in 24 United States geographic areas. In the prospective study, participants were assigned to cohorts based on the clinical history participants reported in a screening survey and a study questionnaire. Exposed participants were defined as having been in contact with someone with a PCR-confirmed or clinician-diagnosed COVID-19 case within 2 weeks of study entry. In the prospective study, mobile phlebotomists collected whole blood, serum and a nasopharyngeal or oropharyngeal swab from each participant. Participants in the prospective study had the option to provide additional blood draws and questionnaires over a 2-month period. Blood samples from the prospective study were shipped frozen or at room temperature prior to DNA extraction. The germline V gene specifies KGHSH as CDR1 and LQKENI as CDR2. The CDR3 numbers 16 residues from cysteine through phenylalanine. This entry keeps only the CDR3 DNA: 48 bases, framed from base 1. V has 3 bases trimmed and J has 3 bases trimmed; junction bases matching no gene number 8.

This clone was counted only a few times. Its specific antigen is unknown. No qualities accompany the bases; no much larger clone lies one base away. The receptor was derived from a woman aged 25 to 39 who had been exposed to COVID-19. Sequenced material: PBMCs or T cells enriched from blood (not recorded which). The sequence links TRBV18 to TRBJ1-3; TRBD1 matches 7 bases in the middle. The DNA sequence is given as TGTGCCAGCTCACCCTTTTGGACAGGAGTTGGAAACACCATATATTTT. Its protein product is CASSPFWTGVGNTIYF.